The clone carrying this TCR beta chain was found once. The data originate from a study of control samples from healthy donors and cancer patients. The germline gives CDR1 MNHNY, CDR2 SVGAGI (reference sequence). The CDR3 has 15 amino acids. The junction had 6 bases not matched to a gene; V was cut back by 0 bases and J by 5 bases. The protocol was immunoSEQ multiplex PCR, while the TCRdb copy is restricted to in-frame clones and leaves out a portion. The sample holds about 49,000 clones, about 86% seen once. The chain combines TRBV6-6 with TRBJ2-5, with 7 bases that match TRBD1. Sample: PBMCs. This receptor was obtained from a woman between 45 and 65 years old with lung cancer. The CDR3 DNA is TGTGCCAGCAGTTACTCGGGGCAGGGGGTGGAGACCCAGTACTTC. Residues: CASSYSGQGVETQYF.